The rows below give T cell receptor beta chains drawn from one sample of a study of shared clonotypes between healthy human individuals. Produced via immunoSEQ multiplex PCR; TCRdb's table is partial and in-frame only. The repertoire holds roughly 1,000,000 clones, with 75% to 85% as singletons. Input material: memory CD4+ T cells from PBMCs. The receptors come from a man aged 18 to 35 in good health. Some clones in this sample may be carry-over from other donors' samples. CDR3s include the opening cysteine and the closing phenylalanine or tryptophan. Fields, in order: CDR3 DNA, CDR3 protein, clone size, V gene, D gene, J gene. D genes are given only for firm matches. A row's size may be missing; if present it is once, few, many or a size class.

CDR3 DNA: TGCGCCAGCAGCACCAGGGTACCGGGCACTGAAGCTTTCTTT
CDR3 protein: CASSTRVPGTEAFF
clone size: -
V gene: TRBV4-3
D gene: -
J gene: TRBJ1-1

CDR3 DNA: TGTGCCAGCAGTTTGATTGGGCGGGACCAACGGGATACGCAGTATTTT
CDR3 protein: CASSLIGRDQRDTQYF
clone size: -
V gene: TRBV28
D gene: -
J gene: TRBJ2-3

CDR3 DNA: TGTGCCAGCAGCGCGACAGGGCGGGCCACCGGGGAGCTGTTTTTT
CDR3 protein: CASSATGRATGELFF
clone size: -
V gene: TRBV5-4
D gene: TRBD1
J gene: TRBJ2-2

CDR3 DNA: TGTGCCAGCAGCTTAGCGGGGGTGGGGACCCAGTACTTC
CDR3 protein: CASSLAGVGTQYF
clone size: -
V gene: TRBV7-9
D gene: -
J gene: TRBJ2-5

CDR3 DNA: TGTGCCAGCAGGCGTAGCGGGAGATACGAGCAGTACTTC
CDR3 protein: CASRRSGRYEQYF
clone size: -
V gene: TRBV28
D gene: TRBD2
J gene: TRBJ2-7

CDR3 DNA: TGTGCCAGCAGCTCTTACAGGGCGATCCAGAATGAGCAGTTCTTC
CDR3 protein: CASSSYRAIQNEQFF
clone size: -
V gene: TRBV7-6
D gene: -
J gene: TRBJ2-1

CDR3 DNA: TGTGCCAGCAGTCTACTAGCCTACGAGCAGTACTTC
CDR3 protein: CASSLLAYEQYF
clone size: -
V gene: TRBV28
D gene: -
J gene: TRBJ2-7

CDR3 DNA: TGTGCCAGCCCGTTAGCGGCCTACACAGATACGCAGTATTTT
CDR3 protein: CASPLAAYTDTQYF
clone size: -
V gene: TRBV21-1
D gene: -
J gene: TRBJ2-3

CDR3 DNA: TGTGCCAGCAGGTCCGGGACTAGGGGCACCGGGGAGCTGTTTTTT
CDR3 protein: CASRSGTRGTGELFF
clone size: -
V gene: TRBV28
D gene: TRBD2
J gene: TRBJ2-2

CDR3 DNA: TGCGCCAGCAGCCAGGACATCGGTGGTGAAAAACTGTTTTTT
CDR3 protein: CASSQDIGGEKLFF
clone size: -
V gene: TRBV5-1
D gene: -
J gene: TRBJ1-4

CDR3 DNA: TGTGCCATCAGCAGGACAGCTGGGGAGCTGTTTTTT
CDR3 protein: CAISRTAGELFF
clone size: -
V gene: TRBV10-3
D gene: -
J gene: TRBJ2-2

CDR3 DNA: TGTGCCAGCAGTGAGTCAGGGCTCTCCTATGGCTACACCTTC
CDR3 protein: CASSESGLSYGYTF
clone size: -
V gene: TRBV2
D gene: -
J gene: TRBJ1-2

CDR3 DNA: TGCGCCAGCAGTGAAGGAAAAAGCGGGGTTTCTAGCACAGATACGCAGTATTTT
CDR3 protein: CASSEGKSGVSSTDTQYF
clone size: -
V gene: TRBV10-1
D gene: TRBD2
J gene: TRBJ2-3

CDR3 DNA: TGTGCCTGGGGACAGGGCGAAGGAAACACCATATATTTT
CDR3 protein: CAWGQGEGNTIYF
clone size: -
V gene: TRBV30
D gene: TRBD1
J gene: TRBJ1-3

CDR3 DNA: TGCAGCACGCCCGCTAGCGGCCTTTGGAATGAGCAGTTCTTC
CDR3 protein: CSTPASGLWNEQFF
clone size: -
V gene: TRBV29-1
D gene: TRBD2
J gene: TRBJ2-1

CDR3 DNA: TGTGCCAGCAGCACCACAGGGTCGGCCGGGGAGCTGTTTTTT
CDR3 protein: CASSTTGSAGELFF
clone size: few
V gene: TRBV7-2
D gene: -
J gene: TRBJ2-2

CDR3 DNA: TGTGCCAGCAGCTTCTTTGCGTCGGCGACCACTGAAGCTTTCTTT
CDR3 protein: CASSFFASATTEAFF
clone size: few
V gene: TRBV5-8
D gene: -
J gene: TRBJ1-1

CDR3 DNA: TGCGCCAGCAGCCCGGACAGGGGAAGTGACATTCAGTACTTC
CDR3 protein: CASSPDRGSDIQYF
clone size: -
V gene: TRBV5-1
D gene: TRBD1
J gene: TRBJ2-4

CDR3 DNA: TGTGCCAGCAGTTACTCGACGGGTAGCGGGGAGACCCAGTACTTC
CDR3 protein: CASSYSTGSGETQYF
clone size: -
V gene: TRBV6-5
D gene: TRBD2
J gene: TRBJ2-5

CDR3 DNA: TGTGCCAGCAGCGACAGGGGGGGACTAGCGGGAGGCTCGGAGACCCAGTACTTC
CDR3 protein: CASSDRGGLAGGSETQYF
clone size: -
V gene: TRBV5-6
D gene: TRBD2
J gene: TRBJ2-5

CDR3 DNA: TGCAGCGTCGAGCTCCAAAAACGGGGTAATGAGCAGTTCTTC
CDR3 protein: CSVELQKRGNEQFF
clone size: few
V gene: TRBV29-1
D gene: -
J gene: TRBJ2-1

CDR3 DNA: TGCGCCAGCAGCTTGGCCTCGAATAGCGGCACAGATACGCAGTATTTT
CDR3 protein: CASSLASNSGTDTQYF
clone size: few
V gene: TRBV5-1
D gene: -
J gene: TRBJ2-3

CDR3 DNA: TGTGCCAGTTGGGACAGGACCTACGAGCAGTACTTC
CDR3 protein: CASWDRTYEQYF
clone size: -
V gene: TRBV6-6
D gene: TRBD1
J gene: TRBJ2-7

CDR3 DNA: TGTGCCAGCAGCTTAAACGACCCCGAACCTTACAATGAGCAGTTCTTC
CDR3 protein: CASSLNDPEPYNEQFF
clone size: -
V gene: TRBV7-2
D gene: -
J gene: TRBJ2-1

CDR3 DNA: TGCGCCAGCAGTGCACAGGGACTAGTTTCCTACGAGCAGTACTTC
CDR3 protein: CASSAQGLVSYEQYF
clone size: few
V gene: TRBV4-1
D gene: TRBD2
J gene: TRBJ2-7

CDR3 DNA: TGTGCCAGCAGCACCTCTAGCGGGGTGAACACCGGGGAGCTGTTTTTT
CDR3 protein: CASSTSSGVNTGELFF
clone size: -
V gene: TRBV7-2
D gene: TRBD2
J gene: TRBJ2-2

CDR3 DNA: TGTGCCAGCAGCGCCGACCCTAGCGGGACCTACAATGAGCAGTTCTTC
CDR3 protein: CASSADPSGTYNEQFF
clone size: -
V gene: TRBV9
D gene: TRBD2
J gene: TRBJ2-1

CDR3 DNA: TGTGCCAGCAGCTTAGAGGGCAGGGGAACAGATACGCAGTATTTT
CDR3 protein: CASSLEGRGTDTQYF
clone size: few
V gene: TRBV11-3
D gene: -
J gene: TRBJ2-3

CDR3 DNA: TGTGCCAGCAGCGTAGGGGGAGAGACCCAGTACTTC
CDR3 protein: CASSVGGETQYF
clone size: few
V gene: TRBV9
D gene: -
J gene: TRBJ2-5

CDR3 DNA: TGTGCCAGCAGCCCAGTGAATGTGGGCTACACCTTC
CDR3 protein: CASSPVNVGYTF
clone size: -
V gene: TRBV6-6
D gene: -
J gene: TRBJ1-2

CDR3 DNA: TGTGCCAGCAGCGTAGGACCCTATAGCAATCAGCCCCAGCATTTT
CDR3 protein: CASSVGPYSNQPQHF
clone size: -
V gene: TRBV9
D gene: -
J gene: TRBJ1-5

CDR3 DNA: TGTGCCAGCAGTTTATTTGGGACGGTAGGGGAGCTGTTTTTT
CDR3 protein: CASSLFGTVGELFF
clone size: -
V gene: TRBV28
D gene: -
J gene: TRBJ2-2

CDR3 DNA: TGTGCCACCAGCAGAGGCGGACAAAGCAATCAGCCCCAGCATTTT
CDR3 protein: CATSRGGQSNQPQHF
clone size: -
V gene: TRBV15
D gene: -
J gene: TRBJ1-5

CDR3 DNA: TGTGCCAGCTTCCGTCTGCGGGAGTCAGACGAGCAGTACTTC
CDR3 protein: CASFRLRESDEQYF
clone size: -
V gene: TRBV2
D gene: TRBD2
J gene: TRBJ2-7

CDR3 DNA: TGTGCCAGCAGCTCATTCGGGACAGGGACTCCCTACGAGCAGTACTTC
CDR3 protein: CASSSFGTGTPYEQYF
clone size: -
V gene: TRBV28
D gene: TRBD1
J gene: TRBJ2-7

CDR3 DNA: TGTGCCAGCAGCTTTGGAGGGGACCAAGAGACCCAGTACTTC
CDR3 protein: CASSFGGDQETQYF
clone size: -
V gene: TRBV5-4
D gene: -
J gene: TRBJ2-5

CDR3 DNA: TGCACCAGCAGCCAAGACCAAGCAGGGGGCGAGCAGTACTTC
CDR3 protein: CTSSQDQAGGEQYF
clone size: -
V gene: TRBV1
D gene: -
J gene: TRBJ2-7

CDR3 DNA: TGCGCCAGCAGCTTGGGGGACAGGGGGCAGTACACTGAAGCTTTCTTT
CDR3 protein: CASSLGDRGQYTEAFF
clone size: -
V gene: TRBV5-1
D gene: TRBD1
J gene: TRBJ1-1

CDR3 DNA: TGTGCCACCAGCAGGGGGGGGCGACCCCAGCATTTT
CDR3 protein: CATSRGGRPQHF
clone size: -
V gene: TRBV15
D gene: -
J gene: TRBJ1-5

CDR3 DNA: TGTGCCAGCCGGAATACAGGGACAGATACGCAGTATTTT
CDR3 protein: CASRNTGTDTQYF
clone size: -
V gene: TRBV6-4
D gene: -
J gene: TRBJ2-3